These T cell receptor beta chains were read from a single sample in a study of identical twins. In TCRdb, the 5' RACE reads were re-called with MiXCR into one record per CDR3 protein. The sample lists about 530,000 distinct CDR3 sequences; around 22% were seen once. This sample was also put to use in a study of yellow fever vaccine responses in identical twins.

Sequencing was carried out using CD4+ T cells sorted from blood. Receptor source: a woman between 18 and 29 years old in good health. The CDR3 runs from the conserved cysteine through the conserved F or W. D genes are given only for firm matches. Expanded clones are given a class, and other clones once, few, many or no size at all.

NA	TRBV5-1	TRBJ1-6	TRBD1	CASSLWTGNNSPLHF	TGCGCCAGCAGCTTATGGACAGGAAATAATTCACCCCTCCACTTT
NA	TRBV5-8	TRBJ2-2	NA	CASSPRVRNTGELFF	TGTGCCAGCAGCCCTCGAGTAAGGAACACCGGGGAGCTGTTTTTT
NA	TRBV20-1	TRBJ2-1	NA	CSAWTTQQFF	TGCAGTGCATGGACTACTCAGCAGTTCTTC
NA	TRBV20-1	TRBJ2-2	NA	CSARVGRDTGELFF	TGCAGTGCTAGAGTAGGACGAGACACCGGGGAGCTGTTTTTT
NA	TRBV3-1	TRBJ2-3	NA	CASSQAARTDTQYF	TGTGCCAGCAGCCAAGCTGCCCGCACAGATACGCAGTATTTT
many	TRBV2	TRBJ2-1	TRBD2	CASTQLADTFF	TGTGCCAGCACTCAACTAGCGGACACGTTCTTC
NA	TRBV29-1	TRBJ1-1	NA	CSVEVTYGTEAFF	TGCAGCGTTGAGGTTACCTATGGGACTGAAGCTTTCTTT
few	TRBV5-1	TRBJ2-1	NA	CASSLALGGVDEQFF	TGCGCCAGCAGCTTGGCCCTCGGGGGTGTGGATGAGCAGTTCTTC
few	TRBV7-9	TRBJ2-7	NA	CASSLYWTEVPYEQYF	TGTGCCAGCAGCTTATACTGGACAGAGGTCCCCTACGAGCAGTACTTC
NA	TRBV20-1	TRBJ2-1	NA	CSGSMDEQFF	TGCAGTGGTTCCATGGATGAGCAGTTCTTC
few	TRBV15	TRBJ1-4	NA	CATSRDRSNEKLFF	TGTGCCACCAGCAGAGATCGTTCAAATGAAAAACTGTTTTTT
few	TRBV12-3/TRBV12-4	TRBJ2-5	NA	CASSLARSAQGTQYF	TGTGCCAGCAGTCTAGCGCGTTCGGCCCAAGGGACCCAGTACTTC
few	TRBV7-9	TRBJ2-3	TRBD1	CASSLGQGFDTQYF	TGTGCCAGCAGCCTTGGACAGGGATTCGATACGCAGTATTTT
NA	TRBV18	TRBJ2-3	TRBD1	CASSPRDRPPLRDRTQYF	TGTGCCAGCTCACCCCGGGACAGGCCCCCTCTTCGCGACCGTACGCAGTATTTT
NA	TRBV7-2	TRBJ1-6	NA	CASSPGQNNSPLHF	TGTGCCAGCAGCCCAGGACAGAATAATTCACCCCTCCACTTT
few	TRBV15	TRBJ2-2	TRBD2	CATREMSGGPTNTGELFF	TGTGCCACCAGAGAAATGAGCGGGGGGCCTACGAACACCGGGGAGCTGTTTTTT